These 27 T cell receptor beta chains were all obtained from the same sample, sequenced in a study of cytomegalovirus exposure and HLA in healthy donors. It was with 60 Vbeta and 13 Jbeta primers that the PCR ran. The repertoire was sequenced with immunoSEQ multiplex PCR; TCRdb's copy has only in-frame clones and lacks some. The sample contains about 160,000 clones, approximately 86% of which appear only once. The sequenced sample was PBMCs. The receptors here all came from a woman younger than 35 in good health and CMV-seronegative.

This clone has just one count. The rearrangement joins TRBV19 to TRBJ1-5; D ambiguous. The V gene's germline CDR1 is LNHDA and CDR2 SQIVND (reference sequence). The CDR3 loop spans 13 amino acids. V was trimmed by 1 base and J by 7 bases, leaving 8 bases between them. CDR3 sequence: CASSIGNWQPQHF. The CDR3 DNA reads TGTGCCAGTAGTATAGGTAACTGGCAGCCCCAGCATTTT.

The rearrangement joins TRBV10-3 to TRBJ1-1; unclear D gene. The CDR3 extends over 18 amino acids. CDR1 and CDR2 (germline): ENHRY, SYGVKD. Trimming pared 4 bases from V and 1 base from J, leaving 22 bases between. The chain's CDR3 is CAISVAAERITQNTEAFF. CDR3 bases: TGTGCCATCAGTGTTGCCGCAGAGCGTATCACTCAGAACACTGAAGCTTTCTTT.

This clone has just a few counts. The rearrangement joins TRBV7-9 to TRBJ1-6, with 9 positions matching TRBD1. The CDR3 totals 15 residues. Germline CDR1 SEHNR, CDR2 FQNEAQ (reference sequence). V lost 4 bases to trimming and J lost 10 bases; unmatched junction nucleotides: 8. CDR3 coding DNA: TGTGCCAGCAGCTCCCGGGACAGGGTGAGGTCACCCCTCCACTTT. Translation gives CASSSRDRVRSPLHF.

This clone has only one observation. The chain couples TRBV5-6 to TRBJ2-5; tentatively, D is TRBD1 (6 bases). Germline V lookup: CDR1 SGHDT, CDR2 YYEEEE. V lost 3 bases and J lost 6, with 15 bases in between. The CDR3 extends over 14 amino acids. The DNA for the CDR3 is TGTGCCAGCAGCTCTTCTACAGGGATGCAGACCCAGTACTTC. Translation gives CASSSSTGMQTQYF.

J is TRBJ2-1 and V is TRBV5-1; TRBD2 agrees at 13 bases. The CDR3 extends over 20 amino acids. Germline V gene data show CDR1 as SGHRS and CDR2 as YFSETQ. With 6 bases clipped from V and 2 bases from J, the junction kept 17 bases outside the gene matches. This CDR3 is CASNQLGQFGLAGAYNEQFF. The CDR3 nucleotides are TGCGCCAGCAATCAACTGGGACAATTCGGACTAGCGGGGGCCTACAATGAGCAGTTCTTC.

This sequence joins TRBV18 and TRBJ1-1, with D maybe TRBD1 (6 bases). The CDR3 has 14 residues. Trimming cost V 2 bases and J 5 bases, with 12 bases left between them. The germline V gene encodes CDR1 KGHSH and CDR2 LQKENI. CDR3 coding DNA: TGTGCCAGCTCACCATCAGGGGAGGGGACTGAAGCTTTCTTT. Translation gives CASSPSGEGTEAFF.

This clone was counted between two and nine times. The chain carries TRBV28 and TRBJ1-6; D call uncertain. The V gene's germline CDR1 is MDHEN and CDR2 SYDVKM. V was pared by 10 bases and J by 10 bases, with 14 bases between. CDR3 length equals 12 residues. The CDR3 reads CATSEINSPLHF. The CDR3 DNA sequence: TGTGCCACTTCGGAGATCAACTCACCCCTCCACTTT.

The V and J genes are TRBV27 and TRBJ1-2, with a weak D call TRBD1 (5 bases). This CDR3 is built from 15 residues. Germline V gene lookup returns CDR1 MNHEY and CDR2 SMNVEV (reference sequence). Between the trimmed V and J ends, which lost 4 bases and 5 bases, there was a span of 17 bases. The DNA for the CDR3 is TGTGCCAGCAGTTCCCATGGACACATTCCATATGGCTACACCTTC. It yields the protein CASSSHGHIPYGYTF.

The chain combines TRBV5-5 with TRBJ1-3; no firm D call. The CDR3 totals 16 residues. Germline V gene sequence: CDR1 SGHKS, CDR2 YYEKEE (reference sequence). Trimming cost V 0 bases and J 0 bases, with 10 bases left between them. In DNA, the CDR3 is TGTGCCAGCAGCTTGGAGGGAGTCGGCTCTGGAAACACCATATATTTT. It specifies CASSLEGVGSGNTIYF.

For the CDR3, the DNA is TGTGCCAGCAGTTTATTAGGGGAACTTCATCAGCCCCAGCATTTT. Translated, it gives CASSLLGELHQPQHF. The chain uses TRBV27 and TRBJ1-5; D perhaps matches TRBD1 (5 bases). Trimming removed 1 base from V and 5 bases from J, with 12 bases in between. Germline values: CDR1 MNHEY, CDR2 SMNVEV (reference sequence). This CDR3 comprises 15 residues.

The V gene is TRBV28, the J gene TRBJ2-1; 9 bases are a match to TRBD1. CDR1 and CDR2 (germline): MDHEN, SYDVKM. This CDR3 is built from 15 residues. V was clipped by 6 bases and J by 4 bases; unmatched bases: 7. CDR3 nucleotide sequence: TGTGCCAGCAGGCGGGACAGGGCGGTTTACAATGAGCAGTTCTTC. Its translation: CASRRDRAVYNEQFF.

CDR3 DNA sequence: TGTGCCAGTAGTAGACAGGGTGGGACCTACGAGCAGTACTTC. This gives the protein CASSRQGGTYEQYF. The chain uses TRBV19 and TRBJ2-7; 7 bases agree with TRBD1. The CDR3 has 14 amino acids. Per germline, CDR1 LNHDA and CDR2 SQIVND (reference sequence). J was trimmed by 2 bases and V by 4 bases; bases with no gene match: 5.

The count of this clone is one. The V and J genes are TRBV5-4 and TRBJ1-2, with no clear D. Trimming left V 5 bases short and J 8 bases short, with 13 bases between. Per the germline V gene, CDR1 is SGHNT and CDR2 is YYREEE (reference sequence). CDR3 size: 12 residues. The chain's CDR3 is CASRSEGVGYTF. DNA for the CDR3: TGTGCCAGCAGGTCTGAGGGAGTAGGCTACACCTTC.

Here the CDR3 reads CASHSAGGVQFF. DNA of the CDR3: TGTGCCAGCCATTCAGCGGGAGGGGTGCAGTTCTTC. This chain uses TRBV28 with TRBJ2-1; 10 bases align to TRBD2. Germline trimming cut 8 bases from V and 12 bases from J; bases unmatched to any gene: 7. Looked up from germline, CDR1 is MDHEN and CDR2 is SYDVKM. The CDR3 has 12 residues.

The CDR3 DNA is TGTGCCAGCACCCTAAACCCGGGAGCTAAAGATACGCAGTATTTT. This sequence encodes CASTLNPGAKDTQYF. V gene TRBV6-5 combines with J gene TRBJ2-3, with D perhaps matching TRBD2 (6 bases). From germline, CDR1 is MNHEY and CDR2 SVGAGI. V shed 7 bases and J shed 5 bases, with 19 bases lying between them. This CDR3 comprises 15 residues.

V and J are TRBV23-1 and TRBJ1-2; possible D gene TRBD1, 6 bases. TRBV23-1 is flagged as an ORF with uncertain function. Trimming shortened V by 7 bases and J by 7 bases, and 13 bases separated the two germline ends. The CDR3 loop spans 12 amino acids. The CDR3 bases are TGCGCCAGCAATAAACAGGGTTGTGGCTACACCTTC. Residues: CASNKQGCGYTF.

V and J are TRBV6-4 and TRBJ1-6; tentative D call: TRBD1 (5 bases). CDR1 is MRHNA, CDR2 SNTAGT, per germline. CDR3 length: 17 residues. Between the trimmed V and J ends, which lost 0 bases and 6 bases, there was a span of 15 bases. The CDR3 DNA sequence: TGTGCCAGCAGTGACTCCGGGATCTCGGGGGGTAATTCACCCCTCCACTTT. It encodes CASSDSGISGGNSPLHF.

This chain uses TRBV4-2 with TRBJ2-2, with 10 nucleotides matching TRBD2. V dropped 1 base and J dropped 2; count of bases not matched to a gene: 10. Per germline, CDR1 LGHNA and CDR2 YNFKEQ. This CDR3 is built from 19 residues. CDR3 nucleotide sequence: TGTGCCAGCAGCCAAGTCGGGATTGTAGCGGGGGGAAACACCGGGGAGCTGTTTTTT. Translated, it gives CASSQVGIVAGGNTGELFF.

V is TRBV18 and J is TRBJ2-5; D may be TRBD1 (5 bases). TRBJ2-7 matches the DNA end more closely, so the J call is doubtful. Per the germline V gene, CDR1 is KGHSH and CDR2 is LQKENI. This CDR3 contains 15 residues. CDR3 sequence reads: CASSPGLSGFDEQYF. The CDR3 DNA is TGTGCCAGCTCACCAGGATTATCAGGGTTCGACGAGCAGTACTTC.

The genes are TRBV9 and TRBJ2-7, with TRBD2 matching 7 bases. CDR3 size: 15 residues. Germline V gene data show CDR1 as SGDLS and CDR2 as YYNGEE. Germline trimming cut 0 bases from V and 4 bases from J; bases unmatched to any gene: 7. DNA of the CDR3: TGTGCCAGCAGCGTAGGGTCTAGCGGATCTTACGAGCAGTACTTC. Its protein product is CASSVGSSGSYEQYF.

V and J are TRBV9 and TRBJ2-7; 7 positions agree with TRBD2. CDR1 and CDR2 from the germline V gene are SGDLS and YYNGEE. J was trimmed by 2 bases and V by 4 bases; bases with no gene match: 12. The CDR3 is 16 amino acids. The CDR3 DNA reads TGTGCCAGCAGCTTTGGGGAGGCGGGAGAGCCCTACGAGCAGTACTTC. This codes for CASSFGEAGEPYEQYF.

The chain couples TRBV5-1 to TRBJ2-3; the D gene is possibly TRBD1 (6 bases). Trimming cost V 0 bases and J 2 bases, with 13 bases left between them. Germline V gives CDR1 SGHRS, CDR2 YFSETQ. The CDR3 runs 16 residues. The DNA of the CDR3 is TGCGCCAGCAGCTTGGGGGGGCAGGGGAACACAGATACGCAGTATTTT. Its translation: CASSLGGQGNTDTQYF.

This chain's CDR3 is CASSLGYGGSEKLFF. The CDR3 nucleotides read TGTGCCAGCAGCTTAGGCTACGGCGGGAGTGAAAAACTGTTTTTT. The V call is TRBV11-2, the J call TRBJ1-4; the D is unclear. Germline V lookup: CDR1 SGHAT, CDR2 FQNNGV. Trimming pared 1 base from V and 7 bases from J, leaving 13 bases between. The CDR3 loop spans 15 amino acids.

This chain joins TRBV6-1 and TRBJ1-1, with D unresolved. Germline loops: CDR1 MNHNS, CDR2 SASEGT. The CDR3 loop spans 13 amino acids. Trimming shortened V by 3 bases and J by 3 bases, and 8 bases separated the two germline ends. The CDR3 loop reads CASSDGQYTEAFF. In nucleotides, the CDR3 is TGTGCCAGCAGTGATGGGCAGTACACTGAAGCTTTCTTT.

In DNA, the CDR3 is TGTGCCAGCAGTCCTATGGTGAACACTGAAGCTTTCTTT. Amino acids: CASSPMVNTEAFF. V is TRBV6-1 and J is TRBJ1-1; D is unclear. Germline loops: CDR1 MNHNS, CDR2 SASEGT. The CDR3 spans 13 residues. Deletions cut 5 bases from V and 0 bases from J, with 7 bases between.

In its sample, this clone was seen once. The chain combines TRBV11-2 with TRBJ1-5; D is unclear. CDR1 SGHAT and CDR2 FQNNGV come from the germline V gene. Trimming pared 5 bases from V and 1 base from J, leaving 9 bases between. This CDR3 spans 14 amino acids. CDR3 amino acids: CASSHPRSNQPQHF. DNA for the CDR3: TGTGCCAGCAGCCATCCCAGGAGCAATCAGCCCCAGCATTTT.

This chain uses TRBV5-1 with TRBJ1-1; TRBD1 agrees at 7 bases. With V trimmed by 0 bases and J by 4 bases, 6 bases remained unmatched. The CDR3 extends over 15 amino acids. Germline assignment: CDR1 SGHRS and CDR2 YFSETQ. The CDR3 here is CASSLGYRGTTEAFF. The DNA of the CDR3 is TGCGCCAGCAGCTTGGGATACAGGGGTACCACTGAAGCTTTCTTT.